This T cell receptor (beta chain) was sequenced for a study of Graves' ophthalmopathy and Graves' hyperthyroidism (dated by TCRdb to 2017 to 2018). With respect to the entire study: Peripheral blood was collected before any treatment was given, at the time of initial diagnosis. To explore V-J signatures that separate ophthalmopathy from hyperthyroidism, a discovery set of about 100 patients was enrolled, consisting of approximately 44 with ophthalmopathy and roughly 59 with stable hyperthyroidism. In total, 135 blood samples were TCR-sequenced: 40 to 45 ophthalmopathy, 75 hyperthyroidism and approximately 17 hyperthyroidism-to-ophthalmopathy patients. T-cell repertoires of thyroid tissue and blood were compared in about 6 hyperthyroidism patients. For independent validation, a separate cohort was made up of approximately 19 hyperthyroidism patients plus 17 patients who later progressed from hyperthyroidism to ophthalmopathy. The study used signatures of the TCR beta repertoire to tell Graves' ophthalmopathy apart from Graves' hyperthyroidism and to predict which patients would progress to ophthalmopathy. After sampling, hyperthyroidism patients received methimazole starting at 30 mg daily, and ophthalmopathy patients received high-dose intravenous methylprednisolone.

With respect to this clonotype: Its antigen is currently not known. No much larger clone exists at a distance of one base, and base qualities are not known.

Sequences DFQATT (CDR1) and SNEGSKA (CDR2) are obtained from the germline V gene (reference sequence). The CDR3, cysteine through phenylalanine, is 15 amino acids long. The CDR3 DNA has 45 bases and is translated from base 1. Unmatched junction bases come to 12, with V trimmed by 1 base and J by 8 bases. Ophthalmopathy patients were characterized by moderately to severely active disease, a Clinical Activity Score of at least 3, a NOSPECS grade of at least 4, and a disease duration under 3 months. Patients were excluded if they had other autoimmune diseases, uncontrolled infections, pregnancy or lactation. Clinical symptoms, serum thyroxine, TRAb, thyroid ultrasound and orbital computed tomography formed the basis of the diagnosis. Ficoll-Paque density gradient centrifugation was used to isolate PBMCs from around 9.1 ml of fresh peripheral blood. Total RNA was extracted using Trizol reagent, and RNA quality was checked on an Agilent 2100 Bioanalyzer.

TCR beta CDR3 regions were amplified from RNA transcripts for repertoire sequencing. The first round was an RT-PCR using HTBI primers with the Qiagen OneStep RT-PCR kit, and this first round was followed by a second-round multiplex PCR, then size selection and purification. The libraries underwent paired-end sequencing with 100 bp reads on an Illumina HiSeq2000. Concerning the study's data processing: SOAPnuke was used to process the reads, throwing out any read that had adapters, had uncalled bases, had a mean Phred below 15, or lacked an exact constant-primer or identifier match. High-quality paired reads were merged with COPE v1.2.5. Each unique nucleotide sequence was defined as a clonotype, and clonotypes were aligned to IMGT TRB V, D and J references with MiTCR v1.1. The analysis was limited to V-J combinations with a frequency above 0.0001, which together covered just over 98% of the repertoires. For each V-J combination, a TCR clonal expansion and chaos score was defined as F50 clonal expansion divided by the chaos observed in the TCRdist matrix. Features were reduced by Welch's t-statistics and random forest to 10 to 15 V-J combinations, which fed a naive Bayes classifier. The similarity between thyroid and blood repertoires was quantified using the Morisita-Horn index. TCRdb redid the processing of the public reads, applying fastp at Q25 and MiXCR, and retained in-frame beta chains. Here each entry gathers all rows of one CDR3 protein and keeps the most common genes and DNA. The V and J calls come from TCRdb's annotation, not from the publication. The sample table contains hundreds of thousands of distinct CDR3 sequences; only one count was recorded for about 38% of them. Clones ranked in the top ten supply under 3.5% of the sample.

General findings and caveats noted by the study authors: In validation, the model predicted ophthalmopathy progression with 70.59% sensitivity and 72.22% specificity; some 13 predicted patients were CT-confirmed with GO in a median of around 6 months. Most expanded thyroid clonotypes with frequency above 0.001 were also detected in blood, suggesting blood repertoires may reflect the thyroid immune response. Sample size was not statistically predetermined, and group allocation was not concealed from the investigators. Ophthalmopathy was separated from stable hyperthyroidism by the 13-signature model with just under 90% sensitivity and less than 82% specificity in cross-validation and with 80%/75% in the test set.

This clonotype was sampled from an adult man with Graves' ophthalmopathy. This chain is built from TRBV20-1 and TRBJ1-2, with TRBD1 identical over 8 junction bases. The material sequenced was peripheral blood. CDR3 sequence: CSARATGGAVKGYTF. The DNA sequence is as follows: TGCAGTGCTAGAGCTACAGGGGGGGCGGTCAAAGGCTACACCTTC.